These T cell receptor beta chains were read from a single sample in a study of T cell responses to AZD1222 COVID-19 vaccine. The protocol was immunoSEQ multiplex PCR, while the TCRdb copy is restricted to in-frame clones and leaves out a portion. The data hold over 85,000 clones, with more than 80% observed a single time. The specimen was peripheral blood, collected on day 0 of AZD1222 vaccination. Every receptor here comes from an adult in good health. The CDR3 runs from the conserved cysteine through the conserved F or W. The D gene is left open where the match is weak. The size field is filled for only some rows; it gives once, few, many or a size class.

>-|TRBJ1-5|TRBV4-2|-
CASSQDSVGNQPQHF
TGTGCCAGCAGCCAAGATAGCGTCGGTAATCAGCCCCAGCATTTT
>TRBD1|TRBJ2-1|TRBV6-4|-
CASSDGTGGNEQFF
TGTGCCAGCAGTGACGGGACAGGGGGCAATGAGCAGTTCTTC
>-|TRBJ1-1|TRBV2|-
CASSERGNTEAFF
TGTGCCAGCAGTGAGCGGGGGAACACTGAAGCTTTCTTT
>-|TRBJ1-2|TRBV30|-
CAWNSRLRPTTGIYGYTF
TGTGCCTGGAATTCCCGCCTTCGACCCACAACAGGGATCTATGGCTACACCTTC
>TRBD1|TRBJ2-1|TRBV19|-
CASSLGGQGFNEQFF
TGTGCCAGTTCCCTTGGGGGACAGGGGTTCAATGAGCAGTTCTTC
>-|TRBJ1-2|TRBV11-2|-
CASSLGQGNYGYTF
TGTGCCAGCAGCTTAGGTCAGGGAAACTATGGCTACACCTTC
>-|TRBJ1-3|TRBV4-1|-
CASSRVNSGNTIYF
TGCGCCAGCAGCCGCGTCAACTCTGGAAACACCATATATTTT
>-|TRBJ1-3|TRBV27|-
CASSSPGNTIYF
TGTGCCAGCAGTTCCCCTGGAAACACCATATATTTT
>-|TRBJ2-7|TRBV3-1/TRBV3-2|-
CASWSGGEQYF
TGTGCCAGCTGGTCCGGAGGGGAGCAGTACTTC
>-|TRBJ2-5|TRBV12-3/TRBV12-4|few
CASSLGQDRTQYF
TGTGCCAGCAGTTTGGGCCAAGACCGGACCCAGTACTTC
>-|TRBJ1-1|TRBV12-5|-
CATPRGSNTEAFF
TGTGCTACCCCCCGCGGCTCGAACACTGAAGCTTTCTTT
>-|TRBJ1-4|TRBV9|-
CASSVRTGNNEKLFF
TGTGCCAGCAGCGTAAGGACTGGTAACAATGAAAAACTGTTTTTT
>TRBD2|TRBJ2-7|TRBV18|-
CASSAALREAYEQYF
TGTGCCAGCTCAGCGGCCCTCCGGGAGGCCTACGAGCAGTACTTC
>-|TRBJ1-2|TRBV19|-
CASSASTSEVHGYTF
TGTGCCAGTAGTGCTTCCACCAGTGAGGTCCATGGCTACACCTTC
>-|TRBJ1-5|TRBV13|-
CASKDPLGLSDNSNQPQHF
TGTGCCAGCAAAGACCCCCTAGGACTCTCCGATAATAGCAATCAGCCCCAGCATTTT
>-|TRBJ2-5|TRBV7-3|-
CASSRSPGYQETQYF
TGTGCCAGCAGCCGATCCCCGGGATACCAAGAGACCCAGTACTTC
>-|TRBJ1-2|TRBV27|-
CASSPIERTSPSGYTF
TGTGCCAGCAGTCCAATCGAGCGGACCTCACCCTCTGGCTACACCTTC
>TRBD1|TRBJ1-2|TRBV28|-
CASSPGTGYGYTF
TGTGCCAGCAGTCCGGGGACAGGCTATGGCTACACCTTC
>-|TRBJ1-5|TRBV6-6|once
CASSYSLLSQPQHF
TGTGCCAGCAGTTACTCCTTACTAAGTCAGCCCCAGCATTTT
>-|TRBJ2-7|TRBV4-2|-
CASSQDPSSYEQYF
TGTGCCAGCAGCCAAGACCCCAGTTCCTACGAGCAGTACTTC
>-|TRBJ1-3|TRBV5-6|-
CASSQGRLSGNTIYF
TGTGCCAGCAGCCAGGGACGTCTCTCTGGAAACACCATATATTTT
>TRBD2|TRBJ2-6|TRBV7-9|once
CASSLGGSSAGANVLTF
TGTGCCAGCAGCTTGGGCGGGAGCAGCGCTGGGGCCAACGTCCTGACTTTC